This is a list of T cell receptor beta chains from one sample in a study of T-cell reconstitution after alpha-beta-depleted transplantation in children. TCRdb reprocessed the PCR reads with MiXCR, giving one entry per CDR3 protein. The repertoire holds some 70,000 distinct CDR3 sequences, around 6.6% seen once, with around 2.6% in the top ten. This specimen was PBMCs from the stem cell graft donor, taken from the stem cell graft. The receptors shown here come from a human donor who donated a stem cell graft to a child with acute lymphoblastic leukemia. The CDR3 runs from the conserved cysteine through the conserved F or W.

V gene	J gene	CDR3 protein
TRBV20-1	TRBJ2-1	CSARSASGYNEQFF
TRBV7-4	TRBJ1-6	CASSSSRDRVVGSPLHF
TRBV12-3/TRBV12-4	TRBJ1-3	CASSLALQGLRNTIYF
TRBV4-2	TRBJ2-7	CASSQADSSAYEQYF
TRBV6-1	TRBJ2-1	CASSEARPSYNEQFF
TRBV11-2	TRBJ1-6	CASSLVVNTLGNSPLHF
TRBV12-3/TRBV12-4	TRBJ1-3	CASSFRENTIYF
TRBV28	TRBJ2-2	CASVGGRLYGELFF
TRBV7-9	TRBJ2-5	CASSVSGGGETQYF
TRBV4-3	TRBJ1-6	CASGPGTGHSPLHF
TRBV5-1	TRBJ2-3	CASSTTGTVDRTDTQYF
TRBV20-1	TRBJ1-1	CSARDLPYDRVNTEAFF
TRBV11-2	TRBJ2-3	CASSSRLAQDTQYF
TRBV19	TRBJ1-3	CASSVETGLGNTIYF
TRBV20-1	TRBJ2-4	CSARTSLNIQYF
TRBV12-3/TRBV12-4	TRBJ2-3	CASSSIASGGGEQYF
TRBV5-6	TRBJ2-6	CASSTQQGGGANVLTF
TRBV29-1	TRBJ2-7	CSVSSGTSGRGDEQYF
TRBV28	TRBJ1-6	CASSLRPTGQKGNSPLHF
TRBV5-4	TRBJ2-7	CASSLGPDEQYF
TRBV5-1	TRBJ2-1	CASSSGLPPYNEQFF
TRBV4-2	TRBJ2-1	CASSQLLTSANNEQFF
TRBV5-4	TRBJ2-1	CASSPDMGAREQFF
TRBV6-5	TRBJ1-1	CASSYGTALITEAFF
TRBV9	TRBJ2-3	CASSVGSGGSTDTQYF
TRBV20-1	TRBJ1-1	CSARDFSTGDTEAFF
TRBV7-2	TRBJ2-2	CASSKTSGPTGELFF
TRBV2	TRBJ2-1	CASSEDGARPRNEQFF
TRBV7-2	TRBJ1-1	CASSWEGNTEAFF
TRBV4-3	TRBJ1-5	CASSWGGSGQPQHF
TRBV2	TRBJ2-2	CASSDSGPANTGELFF
TRBV7-9	TRBJ1-1	CASSLAWGVEAFF
TRBV6-1	TRBJ2-2	CASSENRVTGELFF
TRBV10-3	TRBJ1-5	CAISESPGRQGRLGNQPQHF
TRBV12-2	TRBJ2-3	CASRSQWRALRRPDTQYF
TRBV7-2	TRBJ2-4	CASSSLGFGQGARDIQYF
TRBV29-1	TRBJ1-1	CSVEPMNTEAFF
TRBV5-6	TRBJ2-1	CASSLLQVSYNEQFF
TRBV7-6	TRBJ2-2	CASSLEPGHNTGELFF
TRBV27	TRBJ2-1	CASSFGSYNEQFF
TRBV24-1	TRBJ2-1	CATTGPGVIHEQFF
TRBV5-1	TRBJ2-3	CASSMRGVRTDTQYF
TRBV20-1	TRBJ1-5	CSASDLEGKSNQPQHF
TRBV4-1	TRBJ2-7	CASSQEHGLSYEQYF
TRBV6-1	TRBJ2-1	CASKRAGTKLF
TRBV5-6	TRBJ2-1	CSSSWETGLNEQFF
TRBV20-1	TRBJ1-4	CSARDYSATNEKLFF
TRBV5-1	TRBJ2-7	CASSFRSGTGGDEQYF
TRBV6-5	TRBJ2-5	CASPTGQETQYF
TRBV25-1	TRBJ1-1	CASTTGRADTEAFF
TRBV5-1	TRBJ2-3	CASSLRDPPTDTQYF
TRBV7-6	TRBJ1-2	CASSLSRAGDYGYGYTF
TRBV11-3	TRBJ1-1	CASSFRRDSEAFF
TRBV25-1	TRBJ2-2	CASSDDRGELFF
TRBV20-1	TRBJ2-7	CSARDQGQGGEQYF
TRBV7-3	TRBJ2-1	CASSLWGSPGTIDEQFF
TRBV7-9	TRBJ1-1	CASSLAQTGTSEAFF
TRBV3-1	TRBJ2-1	CASSPGTGHNEQFF
TRBV19	TRBJ1-5	CASSIGGTDNQPQHF